Each of the 17 T cell receptor beta chains below was sequenced from the same sample in a study of blood T cell repertoires in COVID-19. Profiled with immunoSEQ multiplex PCR; TCRdb holds only in-frame clones, not every one. Of about 62,000 clones in the sample, approximately 86% were seen once. Sample: peripheral blood. All receptors come from a man between 65 and 85 years old with acute or convalescent COVID-19.

The V gene is TRBV19, the J gene TRBJ2-1; 9 nucleotides agree with TRBD2. The CDR3 is made up of 17 amino acids. V trimming: 1 base; J trimming: 7 bases; junction bases outside the gene matches: 11. Per germline, CDR1 LNHDA and CDR2 SQIVND (reference sequence). This CDR3 is CASSIVFSGRPENEQFF. The CDR3 DNA reads as TGTGCCAGTAGTATAGTATTCAGCGGGAGGCCCGAAAATGAGCAGTTCTTC. Full variable domain (missing parts from reference TRBV19 and TRBJ2-1): DGGITQSPKYLFRKEGQNVTLSCEQNLNHDAMYWYRQDPGQGLRLIYYSQIVNDFQKGDIAEGYSVSREKKESFPLTVTSAQKNPTAFYLCASSIVFSGRPENEQFFGPGTRLTVL.

This sequence joins TRBV7-2 and TRBJ1-1; D not certain. Per the germline V gene, CDR1 is SGHTA and CDR2 is FQGNSA. V was shortened by 4 bases and J by 6 bases, with 18 bases between the two germline ends. The CDR3 has 15 amino acids. The CDR3 reads CASSSSWWVAAEAFF. The CDR3 bases are TGTGCCAGCAGCTCCTCGTGGTGGGTTGCGGCTGAAGCTTTCTTT. The variable domain in full, with the rest retrieved from reference TRBV7-2 and TRBJ1-1, is GAGVSQSPSNKVTEKGKDVELRCDPISGHTALYWYRQSLGQGLEFLIYFQGNSAPDKSGLPSDRFSAERTGGSVSTLTIQRTQQEDSAVYLCASSSSWWVAAEAFFGQGTRLTVV.

This chain uses TRBV3-1 (or the pseudogene TRBV3-2) with TRBJ2-7; unclear D gene. This CDR3 comprises 16 residues. Germline CDR1 and CDR2: LGHDT and YNNKEL (reference sequence). Trimming took off 0 bases at V and 7 bases at J, with 19 bases between the two ends. The CDR3 DNA reads TGTGCCAGCAGCCAAGAACTGCGCTCTGTTTCGAGGGAGCAGTACTTC. This gives the protein CASSQELRSVSREQYF.

The chain is built from TRBV27 and TRBJ2-4; D is possibly TRBD1 (6 bases). Germline V gives CDR1 MNHEY, CDR2 SMNVEV (reference sequence). This CDR3 spans 15 amino acids. V was pared by 6 bases and J by 0 bases, with 12 bases between. CDR3 sequence: CASRGAGLAKNIQYF. In nucleotides, the CDR3 is TGTGCCAGCAGGGGGGCAGGGTTAGCCAAAAACATTCAGTACTTC.

This clone was counted a few times. This sequence joins TRBV28 and TRBJ1-1; maybe TRBD1 (5 bases). From germline, CDR1 is MDHEN and CDR2 SYDVKM. The CDR3 loop spans 13 amino acids. The CDR3 protein is CATYTGLNTEAFF. In DNA, the CDR3 is TGTGCTACGTATACAGGATTAAACACTGAAGCTTTCTTT.

The chain is built from TRBV5-1 and TRBJ2-5; D is undetermined. This CDR3 spans 13 amino acids. The germline CDR1 and CDR2 sequences are SGHRS and YFSETQ. Trimming left V 0 bases short and J 1 base short, with 4 bases between. The DNA for the CDR3 is TGCGCCAGCAGCTTGGACGGCCAAGAGACCCAGTACTTC. Its protein product is CASSLDGQETQYF.

The chain uses TRBV19 and TRBJ2-4; 7 positions match TRBD1. Germline V gives CDR1 LNHDA, CDR2 SQIVND (reference sequence). This CDR3 has 15 residues. V lost 5 bases to trimming and J lost 6 bases; unmatched junction nucleotides: 10. The CDR3 sequence is CASSVSGTALNIQYF. CDR3 sequence (DNA): TGTGCCAGTAGTGTCTCCGGGACAGCCTTAAACATTCAGTACTTC.

This sequence joins TRBV6-1 and TRBJ2-7; 8 bases are shared with TRBD2. The CDR3 has 16 amino acids. The V and J ends lost 4 bases and 0 bases, in that order; junction bases with no gene match: 8. Germline V CDR1 and CDR2: MNHNS, SASEGT. DNA of the CDR3: TGTGCCAGCAGTGTCTCTAGCGGGTCGTACTCCTACGAGCAGTACTTC. This codes for CASSVSSGSYSYEQYF.

The chain carries TRBV5-1 and TRBJ1-1; the D is unclear. Trimming stripped 0 bases from V and 5 bases from J, with 8 bases between. The length of the CDR3 is 13 residues. Per the germline V gene, CDR1 is SGHRS and CDR2 is YFSETQ. The CDR3: CASSLGPGTEAFF. In DNA form, the CDR3 reads TGCGCCAGCAGCTTGGGACCGGGGACTGAAGCTTTCTTT.

The V and J genes are TRBV4-1 and TRBJ2-7, with a possible D match to TRBD2 (5 bases). The CDR3 is 15 residues long. CDR1 and CDR2 from the germline V gene are MGHRA and YSYEKL. V gave up 4 bases and J gave up 3 bases, with 16 bases separating them. For the CDR3, the DNA is TGCGCCAGCAGCCTGGAGGCTAGTCCCCGCTACGAGCAGTACTTC. Translating gives CASSLEASPRYEQYF.

This chain connects TRBV7-9 to TRBJ1-5; TRBD1 is a possible D gene (5 bases). Looked up from germline, CDR1 is SEHNR and CDR2 is FQNEAQ (reference sequence). The CDR3 runs 14 residues. V was clipped by 4 bases and J by 3 bases, with 10 bases between them. The CDR3 sequence: CASSSSGYNQPQHF. The CDR3 DNA sequence: TGTGCCAGCAGCTCTTCAGGGTACAATCAGCCCCAGCATTTT.

The V call is TRBV27, the J call TRBJ1-6; D call uncertain. The germline V and J ends were trimmed by 2 bases and 9 bases, with 11 bases remaining between them. This CDR3 region has 14 residues. Per the germline V gene, CDR1 is MNHEY and CDR2 is SMNVEV (reference sequence). DNA for the CDR3: TGTGCCAGCAGTTTAAGCGGTCGGGTTTCACCCCTCCACTTT. This encodes CASSLSGRVSPLHF.

V and J are TRBV2 and TRBJ2-5; 7 bases agree with TRBD1. V lost 5 bases to trimming and J lost 2 bases; unmatched junction nucleotides: 8. The length of the CDR3 is 15 residues. CDR1 and CDR2 from the germline V gene are SNHLY and FYNNEI. In nucleotides, the CDR3 is TGTGCCAGCAGTCGATCGGGACAGCAGCAAGAGACCCAGTACTTC. It specifies CASSRSGQQQETQYF.

V and J are TRBV5-4 and TRBJ1-2, with a possible D match to TRBD1 (5 bases). From germline, CDR1 is SGHNT and CDR2 YYREEE (reference sequence). CDR3 length: 13 amino acids. V lost 0 bases to trimming and J lost 5 bases, with 8 bases between them. The CDR3 DNA follows: TGTGCCAGCAGCTTGGGGGGCGCGTATGGCTACACCTTC. Translation gives CASSLGGAYGYTF.

The CDR3 nucleotides are TGTGCCAGCAGCCACTCTCCCGGGACAGGGGGCTACGAGCAGTACTTC. Its translation is CASSHSPGTGGYEQYF. The V call is TRBV3-1 (or the pseudogene TRBV3-2), the J call TRBJ2-7, with 11 positions matching TRBD1. Germline V lookup: CDR1 LGHDT, CDR2 YNNKEL (reference sequence). The CDR3 sequence is 16 residues long. V shed 3 bases and J 3 bases; nucleotides not matched to a gene: 7.

This chain uses TRBV27 with TRBJ2-1, with a tentative D call TRBD1 (5 bases). Trimming pared 5 bases from V and 7 bases from J, leaving 24 bases between. Germline CDR1 is MNHEY and CDR2 is SMNVEV (reference sequence). The CDR3 sequence is 17 residues long. The CDR3: CASSHPSGHPRANEQFF. For the CDR3, the DNA is TGTGCCAGCAGTCACCCCTCCGGACACCCACGAGCGAATGAGCAGTTCTTC.

The chain carries TRBV28 and TRBJ2-5; 9 bases match TRBD2. With 4 bases clipped from V and 5 bases from J, the junction kept 11 bases outside the gene matches. The CDR3 is 16 residues long. Germline CDR1 reads MDHEN; CDR2 reads SYDVKM. This CDR3 reads CASSSGSLAGLETQYF. For the CDR3, the DNA is TGTGCCAGCAGTTCCGGTTCCCTAGCGGGACTCGAGACCCAGTACTTC.